Listed below are T cell receptor beta chains from one sample, sequenced in a study of CD8 T cells in ankylosing spondylitis. TCRdb analysed the 5' RACE reads with MiXCR anew, one entry per CDR3 protein. The sample holds nearly 250,000 distinct CDR3 sequences, approximately 30% seen once. The sequenced sample was blood, either unsorted or a sorted T cell fraction (not recorded which). These receptors all stem from a male donor with ankylosing spondylitis or in good health (not recorded which). CDR3s include the opening cysteine and the closing phenylalanine or tryptophan. D genes are given only for firm matches. Part of the rows lack a size; the others show once, few, many or a class for expanded clones.

CDR3 DNA	CDR3 protein	D gene	V gene	J gene	clone size
TGTGCCAGCAGCTTATTTGCCGCGGACACCATATATTTT	CASSLFAADTIYF	-	TRBV7-8	TRBJ1-3	few
TGCGCCAGCAGCTTGCAGTCCGGGGGGCGTCACGAGCAGTACTTC	CASSLQSGGRHEQYF	-	TRBV5-1	TRBJ2-7	few
TGTGCCAGCATCGCGGACGGAACCTACGAGCAGTACTTC	CASIADGTYEQYF	-	TRBV6-1	TRBJ2-7	-
TGTGCCAGCAGCTTAGGGGCAGGGGGCCCCTACGAGCAGTACTTC	CASSLGAGGPYEQYF	TRBD1	TRBV7-2	TRBJ2-7	-
TGCGCCAGCAGCTTGTTAGCGGGGGGAACGACAGATACGCAGTATTTT	CASSLLAGGTTDTQYF	TRBD2	TRBV5-1	TRBJ2-3	-
TGTGCCAGCAACCAACGAATTCCGAGGACGCAGTTAGGAGTGGCGCAGTATTTT	CASNQRIPRTQLGVAQYF	-	TRBV6-1	TRBJ2-3	few
TGCAGCGTTGGCCGGAGGGATGAAAAACTGTTTTTT	CSVGRRDEKLFF	-	TRBV29-1	TRBJ1-4	-
TGTGCCAGCAGCCTTAGTGGACACGAGACCCAGTACTTC	CASSLSGHETQYF	-	TRBV7-2	TRBJ2-5	few
TGTGCCAGCTCACCACAGGGTGCCAACAATGAGCAGTTCTTC	CASSPQGANNEQFF	-	TRBV18	TRBJ2-1	-
TGTGCCAGCAGCGTAGGAGGCCCAAACTACGAGCAGTACTTC	CASSVGGPNYEQYF	-	TRBV9	TRBJ2-7	-
TGCAGCGTTGAAGCCCCCGGTAACTCCTACGAGCAGTACTTC	CSVEAPGNSYEQYF	-	TRBV29-1	TRBJ2-7	few
TGTGCCAGCAAACCCTACGCCCTGGCGGGGGGATCCACAGATACGCAGTATTTT	CASKPYALAGGSTDTQYF	TRBD2	TRBV6-1	TRBJ2-3	-
TGTGCCAGCAGCCCGGCGCCGGGGGGGGTGAACACTGAAGCTTTCTTT	CASSPAPGGVNTEAFF	-	TRBV7-8	TRBJ1-1	-
TGTGCCAGTAGTGTGGGGGAGAGCTCCTACAATGAGCAGTTCTTC	CASSVGESSYNEQFF	-	TRBV19	TRBJ2-1	-
TGCGCCAGCAGCCAAGGGGGCCTAGCGTACAATGAGCAGTTCTTC	CASSQGGLAYNEQFF	-	TRBV4-1	TRBJ2-1	-
TGTGCCAGCAGTAACACAGGGGGTGGATATGGCTACACCTTC	CASSNTGGGYGYTF	TRBD1	TRBV6-5	TRBJ1-2	-
TGTGCCAGCAGTCACGACAGGAGCGTATCCATGAACACTGAAGCTTTCTTT	CASSHDRSVSMNTEAFF	-	TRBV28	TRBJ1-1	-
TGTGCCAGCAGCCACAGACAGGGAATGAACACTGAAGCTTTCTTT	CASSHRQGMNTEAFF	TRBD1	TRBV3-1	TRBJ1-1	-
TGTGCCAGCAGCCAAGGGGACCTGGGTGGCTACACCTTC	CASSQGDLGGYTF	-	TRBV7-9	TRBJ1-2	-
TGTGCCAGCAGCTTTACAGGAGGGGGTGGCGAGCAGTACTTC	CASSFTGGGGEQYF	-	TRBV5-4	TRBJ2-7	few
TGTGCCAGCAGTATGGGGCAGGTCATCAGTGAAAAACTGTTTTTT	CASSMGQVISEKLFF	-	TRBV12-3/TRBV12-4	TRBJ1-4	-
TGCAGCGTTGGGGACAGGGAAGCAGGCGAGCAGTACTTC	CSVGDREAGEQYF	TRBD1	TRBV29-1	TRBJ2-7	many
TGTGCCAGCAGTGTACAGGGGCTCAAGAACACTGAAGCTTTCTTT	CASSVQGLKNTEAFF	TRBD1	TRBV12-3/TRBV12-4	TRBJ1-1	few
TGTGCCAGCAAGATACAACCCAAAAACATCCAGTACTTC	CASKIQPKNIQYF	-	TRBV5-5	TRBJ2-4	-
TGCAGTGCTCCAGGGTTCCAAGAGACCCAGTACTTC	CSAPGFQETQYF	-	TRBV20-1	TRBJ2-5	few
TGTGCCAGCAGCCGGACTAGAAATGAGCAGTTCTTC	CASSRTRNEQFF	TRBD2	TRBV10-3	TRBJ2-1	few
TGTGCCAGCAGCTTACCAAAAACAGGTTATGGCTACACCTTC	CASSLPKTGYGYTF	-	TRBV7-8	TRBJ1-2	once
TGCAGTGCTAGCGGGGGGATAGCCAAAAACATTCAGTACTTC	CSASGGIAKNIQYF	TRBD2	TRBV20-1	TRBJ2-4	-
TGTGCCAGTAGTATAGAATCCGGAAACACCATATATTTT	CASSIESGNTIYF	-	TRBV19	TRBJ1-3	-
TGCAGCGTTGAAGACAGGTACCAAGAGACCCAGTACTTC	CSVEDRYQETQYF	-	TRBV29-1	TRBJ2-5	few